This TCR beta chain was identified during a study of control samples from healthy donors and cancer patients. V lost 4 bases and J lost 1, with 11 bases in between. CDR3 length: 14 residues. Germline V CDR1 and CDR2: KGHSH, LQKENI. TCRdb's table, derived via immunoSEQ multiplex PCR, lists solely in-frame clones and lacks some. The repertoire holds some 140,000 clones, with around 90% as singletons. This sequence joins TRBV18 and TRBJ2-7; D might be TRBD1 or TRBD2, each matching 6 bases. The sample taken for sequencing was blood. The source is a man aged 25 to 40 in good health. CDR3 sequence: CASSRGAPSYEQYF. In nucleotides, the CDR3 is TGTGCCAGCTCACGGGGGGCGCCTTCCTACGAGCAGTACTTC.